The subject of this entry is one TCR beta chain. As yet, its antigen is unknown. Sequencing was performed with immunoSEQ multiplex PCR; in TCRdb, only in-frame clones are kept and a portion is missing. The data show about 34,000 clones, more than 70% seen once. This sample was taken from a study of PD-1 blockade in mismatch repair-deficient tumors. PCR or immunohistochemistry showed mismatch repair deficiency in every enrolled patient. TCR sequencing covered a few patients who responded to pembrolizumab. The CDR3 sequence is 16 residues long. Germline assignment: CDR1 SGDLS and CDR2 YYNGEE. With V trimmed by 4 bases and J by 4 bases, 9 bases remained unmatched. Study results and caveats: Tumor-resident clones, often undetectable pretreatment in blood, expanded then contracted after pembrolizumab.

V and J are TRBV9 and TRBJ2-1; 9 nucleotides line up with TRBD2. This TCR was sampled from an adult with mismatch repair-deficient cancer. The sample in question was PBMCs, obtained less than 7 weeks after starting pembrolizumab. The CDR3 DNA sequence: TGTGCCAGCAGCCCTCTCGCGGGAGGGGGATACAATGAGCAGTTCTTC. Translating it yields CASSPLAGGGYNEQFF.